Sequencing of this TCR beta chain was carried out in a study of CD8 T cells in Susac syndrome. General study points: The authors acknowledged that the study's TCR sequencing and HLA analysis involved relatively few individuals.

TCR beta sequencing was performed on blood CD8+ and CD4+ T cells. Purification of the CD8+ and CD4+ T cells relied on negative isolation, and TEMRA cells underwent FACS enrichment. This CDR3 has 13 residues. Germline-derived CDR1 and CDR2 are SGHDT and YYEEEE. V shed 1 base and J shed 9 bases, with 11 bases lying between them. To note about this clonotype: Its matching antigen is unknown.

Reverse transcription of roughly 0.45 to 1 ug RNA used random hexamers. The TCR beta CDR3 was amplified by immunoSEQ multiplex PCR across 54 Vbeta, 13 Jbeta. TCRdb ran MiXCR on the immunoSEQ multiplex PCR reads and lists one entry per CDR3 protein. The sample records 150,000 or so distinct CDR3 sequences, roughly 95% being singletons. The source material was CD4+ T cells from PBMCs. The chain employs TRBV5-6 and TRBJ2-1, with a possible D match to TRBD2 (5 bases). The clonotype was recovered from a human donor with multiple sclerosis. The chain's CDR3 is CASSLSYRGEQFF. CDR3 nucleotide sequence: TGTGCCAGCAGCTTGTCTTATCGGGGTGAGCAGTTCTTC.